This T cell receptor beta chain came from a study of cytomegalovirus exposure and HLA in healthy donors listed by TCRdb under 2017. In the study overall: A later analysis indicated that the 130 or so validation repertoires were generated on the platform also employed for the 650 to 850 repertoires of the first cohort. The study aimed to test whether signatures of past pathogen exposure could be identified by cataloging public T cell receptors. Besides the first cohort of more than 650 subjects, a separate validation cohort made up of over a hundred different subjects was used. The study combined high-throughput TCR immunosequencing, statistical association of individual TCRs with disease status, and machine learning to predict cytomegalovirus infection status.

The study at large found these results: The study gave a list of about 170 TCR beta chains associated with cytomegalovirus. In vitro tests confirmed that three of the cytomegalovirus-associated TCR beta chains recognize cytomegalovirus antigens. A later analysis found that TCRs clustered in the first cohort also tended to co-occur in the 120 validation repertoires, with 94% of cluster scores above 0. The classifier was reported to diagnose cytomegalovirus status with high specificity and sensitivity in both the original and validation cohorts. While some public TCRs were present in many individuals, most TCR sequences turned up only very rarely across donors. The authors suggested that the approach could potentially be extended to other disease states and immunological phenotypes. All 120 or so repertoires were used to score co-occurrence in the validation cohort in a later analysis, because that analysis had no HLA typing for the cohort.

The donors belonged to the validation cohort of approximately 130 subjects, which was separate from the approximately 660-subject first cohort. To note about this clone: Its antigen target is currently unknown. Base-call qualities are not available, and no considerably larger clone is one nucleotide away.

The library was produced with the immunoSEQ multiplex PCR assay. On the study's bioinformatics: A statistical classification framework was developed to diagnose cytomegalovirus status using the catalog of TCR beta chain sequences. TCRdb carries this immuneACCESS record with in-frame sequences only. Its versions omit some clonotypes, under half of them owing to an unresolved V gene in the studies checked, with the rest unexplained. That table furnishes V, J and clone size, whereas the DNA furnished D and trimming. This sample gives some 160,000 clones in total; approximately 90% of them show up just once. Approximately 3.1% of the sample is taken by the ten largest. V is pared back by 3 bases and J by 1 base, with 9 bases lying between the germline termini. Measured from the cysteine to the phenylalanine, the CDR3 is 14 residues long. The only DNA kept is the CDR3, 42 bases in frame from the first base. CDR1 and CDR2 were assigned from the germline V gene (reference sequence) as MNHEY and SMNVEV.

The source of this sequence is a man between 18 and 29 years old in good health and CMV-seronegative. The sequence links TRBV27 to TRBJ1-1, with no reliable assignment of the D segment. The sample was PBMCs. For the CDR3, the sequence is CASSFPGGNTEAFF. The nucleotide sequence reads TGTGCCAGCAGTTTCCCCGGAGGGAACACTGAAGCTTTCTTT.